One sample yielded the 13 T cell receptor beta chains listed below, sequenced in a study of blood T cell repertoires in COVID-19. Assay used: immunoSEQ multiplex PCR; TCRdb lists only in-frame clones, some missing. The data show some 290,000 clones, about 88% seen once. Sequences were obtained from peripheral blood. All receptors come from a man younger than 35 with active or convalescent COVID-19.

J is TRBJ2-1 and V is TRBV30; tentatively, D is TRBD2 (6 bases). The V and J ends lost 7 bases and 4 bases respectively, with 8 bases between them. The CDR3 is 11 residues long. The germline V gene has CDR1 GTSNPN and CDR2 SVGIG (reference sequence). CDR3 loop: CASRGYNEQFF. CDR3 nucleotide sequence: TGTGCCTCCCGGGGGTACAATGAGCAGTTCTTC.

The chain has TRBV19 and TRBJ2-5; 7 positions agree with TRBD1. V trimming: 5 bases; J trimming: 4 bases; junction bases outside the gene matches: 7. CDR3 length equals 14 residues. Germline lookup yields CDR1 LNHDA and CDR2 SQIVND (reference sequence). In DNA, the CDR3 is TGTGCCAGTAGTGGGGCAGGGGGTCGAGAGACCCAGTACTTC. As protein: CASSGAGGRETQYF.

The V call is TRBV20-1, the J call TRBJ1-1; D remains unclear. With 6 bases removed from V and 3 bases from J, the gap between germline ends came to 8 bases. This CDR3 is 11 amino acids long. The germline V gene has CDR1 DFQATT and CDR2 SNEGSKA (reference sequence). DNA for the CDR3: TGCAGTGCCCCCCGGGACACTGAAGCTTTCTTT. Its protein product is CSAPRDTEAFF.

The gene calls are TRBV21-1 and TRBJ2-5; the D call in the table, TRBD1, was not verified against the DNA. TRBV21-1 is a known pseudogene. CDR3 length: 16 residues. CDR3 sequence (DNA): TGTGCCAGCAGCAAATCTGGCCAGGGGATGGGCGAGACCCAGTACTTC. Amino acid sequence: CASSKSGQGMGETQYF.

V is TRBV6-1 and J is TRBJ2-1; D is undetermined. Germline V gene sequence: CDR1 MNHNS, CDR2 SASEGT. The CDR3 totals 16 residues. Trimming took off 2 bases at V and 5 bases at J, with 16 bases between the two ends. The CDR3 loop is CASSELGLVAHNEQFF. DNA of the CDR3: TGTGCCAGCAGTGAATTGGGTCTAGTCGCTCACAATGAGCAGTTCTTC.

The chain joins TRBV24-1 to TRBJ1-2, with TRBD1 matching 7 bases. The J segment lost 8 bases and the V segment lost 4 bases, leaving 9 bases of the junction unmatched. CDR1 and CDR2 (germline): KGHDR, SFDVKD. This CDR3 spans 14 amino acids. In DNA, the CDR3 is TGTGCCACCAGTGACGATGAGGGGGCGGGCGGCTACACCTTC. Translating it yields CATSDDEGAGGYTF.

The V gene is TRBV7-9, the J gene TRBJ2-1, with a tentative D call TRBD2 (6 bases). The germline CDR1 and CDR2 sequences are SEHNR and FQNEAQ (reference sequence). The CDR3 is 12 amino acids. The V and J ends lost 5 bases and 15 bases respectively, with 17 bases between them. This CDR3 is CASSPPGDRRFF. The CDR3 DNA follows: TGTGCCAGCAGCCCCCCGGGAGATCGGAGGTTCTTC.

This chain joins TRBV21-1 and TRBJ2-2; TRBD2, the D gene given by the table, was not confirmed from the DNA. TRBV21-1 represents a pseudogene. The CDR3 contains 16 residues. In nucleotides, the CDR3 is TGTGCCAGTCCTCGCGGGCCCCTAGGAGGAACCGGGGAGCTGTTTTTT. It yields the protein CASPRGPLGGTGELFF.

The chain joins TRBV7-6 to TRBJ2-2, with D hard to call. Germline CDR1 and CDR2: SGHVS and FNYEAQ. The CDR3 loop spans 14 amino acids. Trimming removed 5 bases at V and 4 bases at J, with 11 bases between. The CDR3 region has the DNA TGTGCCAGCAGCAAGCCGGTTGGCACCGGGGAGCTGTTTTTT. This translates into CASSKPVGTGELFF.

CDR3 protein: CASSVVPGEKLFF. Here the CDR3 DNA reads TGTGCCAGCAGCGTAGTCCCAGGGGAAAAACTGTTTTTT. The chain combines TRBV9 with TRBJ1-4, with a possible D match to TRBD1 (5 bases). V lost 0 bases and J lost 8, with 8 bases in between. The V gene's germline CDR1 is SGDLS and CDR2 YYNGEE. The CDR3 is 13 amino acids.

The CDR3 region has the DNA TGTGCCAGCAGCTCTTGGACTACGATCGGCGCTGAGCAGTTCTTC. Amino acids: CASSSWTTIGAEQFF. J is TRBJ2-1 and V is TRBV13, with D possibly matching TRBD2 (6 bases). Germline V gives CDR1 PRHDT, CDR2 FYEKMQ (reference sequence). V was shortened by 4 bases and J by 9 bases, with 19 bases between the two germline ends. The CDR3 loop spans 15 amino acids.

This clone was seen many times. The chain joins TRBV5-6 to TRBJ1-4; D is possibly TRBD1 (6 bases). Germline CDR1 reads SGHDT; CDR2 reads YYEEEE. The CDR3 is 13 residues long. V dropped 0 bases and J dropped 10 bases, with 10 bases sitting between them. CDR3 bases: TGTGCCAGCAGCTTGGGGGGGCCGGGAAAACTGTTTTTT. It specifies CASSLGGPGKLFF.

The V call is TRBV3-1 (or the pseudogene TRBV3-2), the J call TRBJ2-3; 8 bases fit TRBD1. The V and J ends lost 1 base and 12 bases, in that order; junction bases with no gene match: 12. The germline V gene has CDR1 LGHDT and CDR2 YNNKEL (reference sequence). The CDR3 totals 15 residues. The CDR3 bases are TGTGCCAGCAGCCAAGTTTTGGGTCCGGGACAGGACCAGTATTTT. As protein: CASSQVLGPGQDQYF.